The sequence of this T cell receptor beta chain was determined in a study of blood T cell repertoires in COVID-19. Study information: Sites in the United States, Italy and Spain provided acute and convalescent COVID-19 samples.

The CDR3 spans 14 residues. Germline assignment: CDR1 SGHDT and CDR2 YYEEEE. The junction had 7 bases not matched to a gene; V was cut back by 7 bases and J by 1 base. Libraries were prepared by immunoSEQ multiplex PCR; TCRdb keeps only in-frame clonotypes and omits some of them. In the table there are about 73,000 clones, 82% of which are singletons. The V call is TRBV5-6, the J call TRBJ2-5, with TRBD2 matching 7 bases. Sequenced material: peripheral blood. This sequence originates from a woman in her sixties or seventies with acute or convalescent COVID-19. Written as DNA, the CDR3 is TGTGCCAGCGGGGGAGGGACTTTCCAAGAGACCCAGTACTTC. Protein: CASGGGTFQETQYF.